This is a list of T cell receptor beta chains from one sample in a study of naive and memory T cell subsets. TCRdb re-called the 5' RACE reads with MiXCR, one entry per CDR3 protein. The sample yields 32,000 or so distinct CDR3 sequences, over 15% seen once. Receptor source: a female donor in good health. Both conserved end residues are part of each CDR3. The order of the fields is clone size, D gene, V gene, J gene, CDR3 DNA, CDR3 protein. A D gene is named only where the DNA matches it firmly. For some rows the clone size is stated as once, few or many, or as a class when expanded; others skip it.

>many|NA|TRBV20-1|TRBJ2-5
TGCAGTGCTAGACAGGACAGCCTGGCGGAGACCCAGTACTTC
CSARQDSLAETQYF
>NA|NA|TRBV27|TRBJ1-6
TGTGCCAGCAGTTTTAGACAGTCCTATAATTCACCCCTCCACTTT
CASSFRQSYNSPLHF
>many|NA|TRBV6-5|TRBJ2-7
TGTGCCAGCAGTCAAATCAGGGTATCACCGAACGAGCAGTACTTC
CASSQIRVSPNEQYF
>few|NA|TRBV6-5|TRBJ1-5
TGTGCCAGCAGTTACTTGGCTAATCAGCCCCAGCATTTT
CASSYLANQPQHF
>many|TRBD1|TRBV29-1|TRBJ1-1
TGCAGCGCCGACAGGGATGTGGCTGAAGCTTTCTTT
CSADRDVAEAFF
>NA|TRBD2|TRBV5-1|TRBJ2-3
TGCGCCAGCAGCTTCGGGACTAGCCACTATAGCACAGATACGCAGTATTTT
CASSFGTSHYSTDTQYF
>few|NA|TRBV6-6|TRBJ2-2
TGTGCCAGCAGCCGTAACACCGGGGAGCTGTTTTTT
CASSRNTGELFF
>few|NA|TRBV27|TRBJ1-5
TGTGCCAGCAGTTTAAGGCAGGTTGGCAATCAGCCCCAGCATTTT
CASSLRQVGNQPQHF
>NA|TRBD2|TRBV7-7|TRBJ2-5
TGTGCCAGCAGCCATACGCTAGCGGGGGGATCCCAAGAGACCCAGTACTTC
CASSHTLAGGSQETQYF
>medium-sized|TRBD1|TRBV6-5|TRBJ1-2
TGTGCCAGCAGTCTCCGACAGGGCGGGGGCTACACCTTC
CASSLRQGGGYTF
>many|NA|TRBV29-1|TRBJ2-1
TGCAGCGCCAAGGATGGGGTCGGGTACAATGAGCAGTTCTTC
CSAKDGVGYNEQFF
>few|NA|TRBV6-6|TRBJ1-2
TGTGCCAGCATAAAGTCGGCAGGGTACATTTATGGCGACACCTTC
CASIKSAGYIYGDTF
>NA|NA|TRBV6-5|TRBJ2-2
TGTGCCAGCCTATCCACCCGGGGCACCGGGGAGCTGTTTTTT
CASLSTRGTGELFF
>few|NA|TRBV5-1|TRBJ2-3
TGCGCCAGCACCCAGACCGGCACAGATACGCAGTATTTT
CASTQTGTDTQYF
>many|NA|TRBV29-1|TRBJ2-1
TGCAGCGTTGAACCCGGGCCCAGCAATGAGCAGTTCTTC
CSVEPGPSNEQFF
>many|NA|TRBV6-5|TRBJ1-1
TGTGCCAGCAGAACGACAGGGAACACTGAAGCTTTCTTT
CASRTTGNTEAFF
>many|NA|TRBV7-3|TRBJ1-2
TGTGCCAGCAGCTTAGGGCCATCGGGAAACTATGGCTACACCTTC
CASSLGPSGNYGYTF
>NA|TRBD1|TRBV27|TRBJ2-5
TGTGCCAGCAGTATCAGGGGGCTTCAAGAGACCCAGTACTTC
CASSIRGLQETQYF
>many|TRBD1|TRBV7-2|TRBJ2-5
TGTGCCAGCAGCCCAGGCGGACAGGGAGAGACCCAGTACTTC
CASSPGGQGETQYF
>many|NA|TRBV6-5|TRBJ2-5
TGTGCCAGCAGTTACCTACGTCGCGCGGAGACCCAGTACTTC
CASSYLRRAETQYF
>many|TRBD1|TRBV29-1|TRBJ1-2
TGCACCGTAGAGGGACAGGGGACCGGATCCAACTATGGCTACACCTTC
CTVEGQGTGSNYGYTF
>many|TRBD1|TRBV29-1|TRBJ2-5
TGCAGCGTCGGACAGGGGCGAGAGACCCAGTACTTC
CSVGQGRETQYF
>many|TRBD1|TRBV20-1|TRBJ1-2
TGCAGTGCTAGAGATACCGCGGGACAGGGACGCGGCTACACCTTC
CSARDTAGQGRGYTF
>NA|NA|TRBV20-1|TRBJ1-4
TGCAGTGCTAGAGATGTGAGGTCGGCGGATGAAAAACTGTTTTTT
CSARDVRSADEKLFF
>many|TRBD1|TRBV2|TRBJ2-2
TGTGCCAGCACCCAAGGGACCAGGGGGTACACCGGGGAGCTGTTTTTT
CASTQGTRGYTGELFF
>medium-sized|NA|TRBV6-4|TRBJ2-5
TGTGCCAGCAGGGAGACAGGCGGGCGGTTGATTGAGACCCAGTACTTC
CASRETGGRLIETQYF
>many|NA|TRBV9|TRBJ2-5
TGTGCCAGCAGCGAGGGATGGAGACGCAACCAAGAGACCCAGTACTTC
CASSEGWRRNQETQYF
>NA|NA|TRBV5-1|TRBJ1-1
TGCGCCAGCAGCTTGGGGACAGATCCTATGAACACTGAAGCTTTCTTT
CASSLGTDPMNTEAFF
>NA|TRBD1|TRBV9|TRBJ1-1
TGTGCCAGCAGCCCAGGACAGGTGAACACTGAAGCTTTCTTT
CASSPGQVNTEAFF
>few|NA|TRBV20-1|TRBJ2-4
TGTAGTAGGGAGACCCTAGCCAAAAACATTCAGTACTTC
CSRETLAKNIQYF
>many|NA|TRBV20-1|TRBJ1-3
TGCAGTGCTAGAGATCGTGGGCCTGGGTCTGGAAACACCATATATTTT
CSARDRGPGSGNTIYF
>few|NA|TRBV6-5|TRBJ1-1
TGTGCCACTCGGGAGAACACTGAAGCTTTCTTT
CATRENTEAFF
>NA|NA|TRBV29-1|TRBJ1-1
TGCAGCGTTGCCCTGGTCACTGAAGCTTTCTTT
CSVALVTEAFF
>NA|NA|TRBV2|TRBJ2-1
TGTGCCAGCAGTGAACCAAGGGGCTACAATGAGCAGTTCTTC
CASSEPRGYNEQFF
>many|NA|TRBV20-1|TRBJ2-1
TGCAGTGCGCAGGCCCCGGACGGGAGCTCCTACAATGAGCAGTTCTTC
CSAQAPDGSSYNEQFF
>medium-sized|NA|TRBV5-1|TRBJ2-1
TGCGCCAGCAGCGAGGACAGTTACAATGAGCAGTTCTTC
CASSEDSYNEQFF
>many|NA|TRBV6-5|TRBJ2-1
TGTGCCAGCAAAGGGACCATGGACAATGAGCAGTTCTTC
CASKGTMDNEQFF
>many|NA|TRBV7-2|TRBJ2-2
TGTGCCAGCAGCTTAGCTCTCTTTGGCGGGGAGCTGTTTTTT
CASSLALFGGELFF
>few|NA|TRBV6-6|TRBJ1-2
TGTGCCAGCAGTTACCCAGCTGAGGGATGGCGGGGTGGCTACACCTTC
CASSYPAEGWRGGYTF
>medium-sized|NA|TRBV6-1|TRBJ1-2
TGTGCCAGCACACTGGGTGGGTCCGCAGGGAGAAGTGGCTACACCTTC
CASTLGGSAGRSGYTF
>NA|NA|TRBV29-1|TRBJ1-1
TGCAGCGTTGTTTCGGGGGGTTTCACTGAAGCTTTCTTT
CSVVSGGFTEAFF
>NA|TRBD1|TRBV7-6|TRBJ1-6
TGTGCCAGCAGCCCCTTGTGGGGTCGACAGGGTCAGATTGCGTCCTATAATTCACCCCTCCACTTT
CASSPLWGRQGQIASYNSPLHF
>NA|NA|TRBV25-1|TRBJ2-5
TGTGCCAGCAGTGACCCCCGAGGCGGGGCAGAGACCCAGTACTTC
CASSDPRGGAETQYF
>NA|NA|TRBV10-3|TRBJ1-1
TGTGCCATCAGGGACAGCATGAACACTGAAGCTTTCTTT
CAIRDSMNTEAFF
>NA|TRBD1|TRBV6-5|TRBJ1-6
TGTGCCAGCAGTTACTCGATGCCAGACAGGGGGAGCTCCTATAATTCACCCCTCCACTTT
CASSYSMPDRGSSYNSPLHF
>NA|NA|TRBV5-1|TRBJ1-5
TGCGCCAGCAGCTTAAATAGCAATCAGCCCCAGCATTTT
CASSLNSNQPQHF
>NA|NA|TRBV7-3|TRBJ1-6
TGTGCCAGCAGCTTAAACAGGGCCAATTCACCCCTCCACTTT
CASSLNRANSPLHF
>many|TRBD2|TRBV20-1|TRBJ2-7
TGCAGTGCTAGGCTAGCGGGGACCTACGAGCAGTACTTC
CSARLAGTYEQYF
>many|NA|TRBV25-1|TRBJ1-2
TGTGCCAGCAGTGACGTTAAAGGGCAGTCTAACTATGGCTACACCTTC
CASSDVKGQSNYGYTF
>NA|NA|TRBV12-3/TRBV12-4|TRBJ2-5
TGTGCCAGCAGTTGCCAAGGGGGAGAGACCCAGTACTTC
CASSCQGGETQYF
>few|NA|TRBV6-5|TRBJ2-2
TGTGCCAGCAGTTACGGTGAGGGGTCCACCGGGGAGCTGTTTTTT
CASSYGEGSTGELFF
>medium-sized|TRBD2|TRBV7-2|TRBJ2-7
TGTGCCAGCAGCTCGCTAGCGGGGGGCCCTACCGAGCAGTACTTC
CASSSLAGGPTEQYF
>many|NA|TRBV6-6|TRBJ2-7
TGTGCCAGCAGTACACGAGGGGGTCCGTACTTC
CASSTRGGPYF